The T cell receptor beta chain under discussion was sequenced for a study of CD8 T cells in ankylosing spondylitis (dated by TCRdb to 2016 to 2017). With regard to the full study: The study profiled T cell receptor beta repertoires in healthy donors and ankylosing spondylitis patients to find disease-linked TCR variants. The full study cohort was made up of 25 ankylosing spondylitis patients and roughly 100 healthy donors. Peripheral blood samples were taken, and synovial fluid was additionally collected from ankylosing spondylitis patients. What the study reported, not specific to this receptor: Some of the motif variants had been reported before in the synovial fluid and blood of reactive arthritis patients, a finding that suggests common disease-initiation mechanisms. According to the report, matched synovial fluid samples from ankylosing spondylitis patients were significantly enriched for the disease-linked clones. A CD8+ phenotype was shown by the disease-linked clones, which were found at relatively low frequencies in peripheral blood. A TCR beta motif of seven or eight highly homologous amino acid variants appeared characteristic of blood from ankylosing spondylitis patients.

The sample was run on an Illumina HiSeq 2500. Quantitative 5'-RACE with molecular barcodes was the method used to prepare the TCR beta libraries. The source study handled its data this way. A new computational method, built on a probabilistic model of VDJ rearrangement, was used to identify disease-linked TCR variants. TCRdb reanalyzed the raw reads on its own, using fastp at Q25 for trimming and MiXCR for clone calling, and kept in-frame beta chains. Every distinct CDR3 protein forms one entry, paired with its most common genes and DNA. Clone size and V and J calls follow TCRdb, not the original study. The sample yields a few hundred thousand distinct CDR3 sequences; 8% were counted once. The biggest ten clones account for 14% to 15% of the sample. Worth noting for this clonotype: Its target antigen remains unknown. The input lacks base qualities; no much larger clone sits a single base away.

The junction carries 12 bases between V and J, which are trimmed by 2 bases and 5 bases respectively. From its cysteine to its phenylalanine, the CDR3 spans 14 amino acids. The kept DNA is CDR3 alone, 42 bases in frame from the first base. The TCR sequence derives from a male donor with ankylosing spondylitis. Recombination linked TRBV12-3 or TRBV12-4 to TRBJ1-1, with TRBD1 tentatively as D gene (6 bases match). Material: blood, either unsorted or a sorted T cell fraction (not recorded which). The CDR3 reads CASSLWGGGTEAFF. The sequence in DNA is TGTGCCAGCAGTTTATGGGGAGGGGGAACTGAAGCTTTCTTT.